One TCR beta chain is described in this entry. This sample is part of a study of CD8 T cells in Susac syndrome. The CDR3 totals 14 residues. V was pared by 9 bases and J by 4 bases, with 4 bases of the junction left unmatched. Per the germline V gene, CDR1 is SNHLY and CDR2 is FYNNEI. With random hexamers, reverse transcription was performed on 0.5 to 1 ug of RNA. The authors amplified TCR beta CDR3 across 54 Vbeta and 13 Jbeta using immunoSEQ multiplex PCR. TCRdb passed the immunoSEQ multiplex PCR reads through MiXCR, listing each CDR3 protein once. The profile covers tens of thousands of distinct CDR3 sequences, with about 91% appearing a single time and 0.5% to 0.6% taken by the ten largest. Negative isolation yielded CD4+ and CD8+ T cells, and FACS enriched TEMRA cells.

Sequenced material: CD8+ T cells from PBMCs. The rearrangement joins TRBV2 to TRBJ2-1, with 12 bases identical to TRBD2. This clonotype was sampled from a human donor with multiple sclerosis. This CDR3 reads CASGTSGPYNEQFF. CDR3 DNA: TGTGCCAGTGGGACTAGCGGGCCGTACAATGAGCAGTTCTTC. The complete variable domain, with remaining parts taken from reference TRBV2 and TRBJ2-1, reads EPEVTQTPSHQVTQMGQEVILRCVPISNHLYFYWYRQILGQKVEFLVSFYNNEISEKSEIFDDQFSVERPDGSNFTLKIRSTKLEDSAMYFCASGTSGPYNEQFFGPGTRLTVL.